This T cell receptor beta chain was captured by sequencing in a study of PD-1 blockade in classical Hodgkin lymphoma. This clone was seen a few times. Its antigen is undetermined. The protocol was immunoSEQ multiplex PCR, while the TCRdb copy is restricted to in-frame clones and leaves out a portion. The data contain some 14,000 clones, 80% of them singletons. Germline V gene lookup returns CDR1 LNHNV and CDR2 YYDKDF (reference sequence). V lost 0 bases and J 4 bases, leaving 26 bases between the germline ends. This CDR3 comprises 20 residues. Study-level findings and limits: Newly diagnosed patients were reported to start with lower TCR diversity than healthy donors. Diversity similar to that of newly diagnosed patients was seen at baseline in complete responders. Researchers reported that CD4+ TCR diversity, though not CD8+, rose significantly by C4D1.

All the patients suffered relapse after autologous stem cell transplantation, and brentuximab vedotin exposure differed. The patients, who had relapsed/refractory classical Hodgkin lymphoma, achieved best responses of complete response, partial response or progressive disease. This chain connects TRBV15 to TRBJ2-3; possibly TRBD1 for D (7 bases). This TCR came from a human donor with classical Hodgkin lymphoma. Sequencing used peripheral blood mononuclear cells (PBMCs), obtained at baseline. The CDR3 loop is CATSRDSGQVRSRVPDTQYF. As DNA, the CDR3 is TGTGCCACCAGCAGAGATAGCGGACAGGTTCGGAGTAGAGTCCCAGATACGCAGTATTTT.